Listed below are T cell receptor beta chains from one sample, sequenced in a study of blood T cell repertoires in COVID-19. Clones were read by immunoSEQ multiplex PCR, and TCRdb kept only the in-frame ones, dropping some. This table has some 240,000 clones, around 81% appearing once. Sequencing was done on a sample of peripheral blood. The receptors were sampled from a woman over 75 with COVID-19, enrolled during active disease. CDR3s include the opening cysteine and the closing phenylalanine or tryptophan. The order of the fields is J gene, V gene, D gene, clone size, CDR3 DNA, CDR3 protein. The D gene is left open where the match is weak. Clone size appears in some rows only: once, few, many, or a class for an expanded clone.

j_call: TRBJ2-7
v_call: TRBV28
d_call: .
clone_size: .
cdr3_nt: TGTGCCAGCAGTTTCACCAGGGGCGAGCAGTACTTC
cdr3_aa: CASSFTRGEQYF

j_call: TRBJ2-1
v_call: TRBV30
d_call: TRBD2
clone_size: few
cdr3_nt: TGTGCCTGGGCCTACCTACTAGCGGGGGGGAGTGAGCAGTTCTTC
cdr3_aa: CAWAYLLAGGSEQFF

j_call: TRBJ1-1
v_call: TRBV3-1/TRBV3-2
d_call: .
clone_size: .
cdr3_nt: TGTGCCAGCAGCCAATCCCCAGGGGAAGCTTTCTTT
cdr3_aa: CASSQSPGEAFF

j_call: TRBJ1-5
v_call: TRBV30
d_call: TRBD1
clone_size: few
cdr3_nt: TGTGCCTGGAACGCACAGGGGACGAATCAGCCCCAGCATTTT
cdr3_aa: CAWNAQGTNQPQHF

j_call: TRBJ2-4
v_call: TRBV7-8
d_call: .
clone_size: .
cdr3_nt: TGTGCCAGCAGCTTCGGAGGGGTAGCCAAAAACATTCAGTACTTC
cdr3_aa: CASSFGGVAKNIQYF

j_call: TRBJ1-2
v_call: TRBV6-6
d_call: TRBD1
clone_size: .
cdr3_nt: TGTGCCAGCAGCCGACAGGGGGCTCTCTACGGCTACACCTTC
cdr3_aa: CASSRQGALYGYTF

j_call: TRBJ2-5
v_call: TRBV28
d_call: .
clone_size: .
cdr3_nt: TGTGCCAGCAGTTTGCGGGGAGAGACCCAGTACTTC
cdr3_aa: CASSLRGETQYF

j_call: TRBJ1-1
v_call: TRBV19
d_call: TRBD1
clone_size: .
cdr3_nt: TGTGCCAGTACCCCCGACAGGGGAACTGAAGCTTTCTTT
cdr3_aa: CASTPDRGTEAFF

j_call: TRBJ1-1
v_call: TRBV7-2
d_call: .
clone_size: .
cdr3_nt: TGTGCCAGCAGCTTACTGATAGAGAACACTGAAGCTTTCTTT
cdr3_aa: CASSLLIENTEAFF

j_call: TRBJ2-2
v_call: TRBV12-3/TRBV12-4
d_call: .
clone_size: once
cdr3_nt: TGTGCCAGCAGCCCGAGGACCGGGGAGCTGTTTTTT
cdr3_aa: CASSPRTGELFF

j_call: TRBJ2-4
v_call: TRBV7-8
d_call: TRBD1
clone_size: few
cdr3_nt: TGTGCCAGCAGCTCCGGACAGGCGCTAGCCAAAAACATTCAGTACTTC
cdr3_aa: CASSSGQALAKNIQYF

j_call: TRBJ2-7
v_call: TRBV2
d_call: TRBD1
clone_size: .
cdr3_nt: TGTGCCAGCGCGGGACAGGGGAATTTCGAGCAGTACTTC
cdr3_aa: CASAGQGNFEQYF

j_call: TRBJ2-5
v_call: TRBV5-4
d_call: TRBD2
clone_size: .
cdr3_nt: TGTGCCAGCAGCCCGAGACTAGCGGGATACGAGACCCAGTACTTC
cdr3_aa: CASSPRLAGYETQYF

j_call: TRBJ1-2
v_call: TRBV5-8
d_call: .
clone_size: .
cdr3_nt: TGTGCCAGCAGCTTGGGGCTAGGAGACGGCTACACCTTC
cdr3_aa: CASSLGLGDGYTF

j_call: TRBJ2-7
v_call: TRBV2
d_call: .
clone_size: .
cdr3_nt: TGTGCCAGCAGTACCCGACAGGAGCAGTACTTC
cdr3_aa: CASSTRQEQYF

j_call: TRBJ1-2
v_call: TRBV21-1
d_call: .
clone_size: .
cdr3_nt: TGTGCCAGCAGCAAAGGGAGGGCAGGCTATGGCTACACCTTC
cdr3_aa: CASSKGRAGYGYTF

j_call: TRBJ1-2
v_call: TRBV29-1
d_call: TRBD1
clone_size: .
cdr3_nt: TGCAGCGTTGAAGATGAGGGGGCAGACGGCTACACCTTC
cdr3_aa: CSVEDEGADGYTF

j_call: TRBJ1-1
v_call: TRBV20-1
d_call: TRBD1
clone_size: few
cdr3_nt: TGCAGTTCTGGACAGGGTAAAGCTTTCTTT
cdr3_aa: CSSGQGKAFF

j_call: TRBJ2-1
v_call: TRBV9
d_call: TRBD2
clone_size: .
cdr3_nt: TGTGCCAGCAGCGTTAGGTCTAGCGGGAGGATAGCTGAGCAGTTCTTC
cdr3_aa: CASSVRSSGRIAEQFF

j_call: TRBJ2-7
v_call: TRBV7-2
d_call: .
clone_size: .
cdr3_nt: TGTGCCAGCAGCTCCTATTTGCCAGGGCAGTACGAGCAGTACTTC
cdr3_aa: CASSSYLPGQYEQYF

j_call: TRBJ1-3
v_call: TRBV19
d_call: .
clone_size: .
cdr3_nt: TGTGCCAGTACAACCGGGGGTATCCCCCCCTCTGGAAACACCATATATTTT
cdr3_aa: CASTTGGIPPSGNTIYF

j_call: TRBJ2-7
v_call: TRBV6-2/TRBV6-3
d_call: .
clone_size: .
cdr3_nt: TGTGCCAGCAGTTATACCAGCGTGTACGAGCAGTACTTC
cdr3_aa: CASSYTSVYEQYF

j_call: TRBJ1-1
v_call: TRBV7-9
d_call: TRBD1
clone_size: .
cdr3_nt: TGTGCCAGCACCCAGGGGGGGAACACTGAAGCTTTCTTT
cdr3_aa: CASTQGGNTEAFF

j_call: TRBJ2-2
v_call: TRBV4-2
d_call: .
clone_size: .
cdr3_nt: TGTGCCAGCAGCCAAGAGTCAGGGCCCACCGGGGAGCTGTTTTTT
cdr3_aa: CASSQESGPTGELFF

j_call: TRBJ2-2
v_call: TRBV5-8
d_call: .
clone_size: .
cdr3_nt: TGTGCCAGCAGCTTGAGTGGTCGGTACACCGGGGAGCTGTTTTTT
cdr3_aa: CASSLSGRYTGELFF

j_call: TRBJ2-2
v_call: TRBV5-4
d_call: .
clone_size: few
cdr3_nt: TGTGCCAGCAGCTCAGGGCAGATCCGGACCGGGGAGCTGTTTTTT
cdr3_aa: CASSSGQIRTGELFF

j_call: TRBJ1-1
v_call: TRBV12-3/TRBV12-4
d_call: TRBD1
clone_size: .
cdr3_nt: TGTGCCAGCAGTTACAGGGGTAACACTGAAGCTTTCTTT
cdr3_aa: CASSYRGNTEAFF

j_call: TRBJ1-1
v_call: TRBV13
d_call: .
clone_size: .
cdr3_nt: TGTGCCAGCAGCTCTGCCCCGACAGTTACTGAAGCTTTCTTT
cdr3_aa: CASSSAPTVTEAFF

j_call: TRBJ1-5
v_call: TRBV19
d_call: .
clone_size: .
cdr3_nt: TGTGCCAGTCGACGGGGTTACCCCAATCAGCCCCAGCATTTT
cdr3_aa: CASRRGYPNQPQHF

j_call: TRBJ2-3
v_call: TRBV9
d_call: TRBD2
clone_size: .
cdr3_nt: TGTGCCAGCAGCGTAGTAAGTAGCGGGGGGCCGTCCACAGATACGCAGTATTTT
cdr3_aa: CASSVVSSGGPSTDTQYF

j_call: TRBJ1-1
v_call: TRBV2
d_call: .
clone_size: .
cdr3_nt: TGTGCCAGCAGTCGGGTAGAAGCTTTCTTT
cdr3_aa: CASSRVEAFF

j_call: TRBJ1-1
v_call: TRBV18
d_call: TRBD1
clone_size: few
cdr3_nt: TGTGCCAGCTCACTCTTCGAAGGACAGGGTGAAGCTTTCTTT
cdr3_aa: CASSLFEGQGEAFF

j_call: TRBJ1-4
v_call: TRBV4-1
d_call: TRBD1
clone_size: once
cdr3_nt: TGCGCCAGCAGCCTGCGCACCGGACAGGCAACTAATGAAAAACTGTTTTTT
cdr3_aa: CASSLRTGQATNEKLFF

j_call: TRBJ2-2
v_call: TRBV30
d_call: .
clone_size: .
cdr3_nt: TGTGCCTGGAGAGGAGGCGTCACCGGGGAGCTGTTTTTT
cdr3_aa: CAWRGGVTGELFF

j_call: TRBJ2-3
v_call: TRBV6-2/TRBV6-3
d_call: .
clone_size: once
cdr3_nt: TGTGCCAGCAGTTTTCCCCTACCAGCGGCGGGGTATTTT
cdr3_aa: CASSFPLPAAGYF

j_call: TRBJ2-1
v_call: TRBV28
d_call: TRBD2
clone_size: .
cdr3_nt: TGTGCCAGCAGTCTACTGGGACTAGAGCAGTTCTTC
cdr3_aa: CASSLLGLEQFF